A selection of T cell receptor beta chains follows, all from one sample in a study of blood T cell repertoires in COVID-19. Only in-frame clones appear in the TCRdb table, and some are missing; sequencing was by immunoSEQ multiplex PCR. The data hold roughly 120,000 clones, with about 74% observed a single time. The source material was peripheral blood. All receptors come from a man of 80 years or more with COVID-19, enrolled during active disease. Both conserved end residues are part of each CDR3. Fields, in order: clone size, V gene, J gene, D gene, CDR3 protein, CDR3 DNA. A D gene is named only where the DNA matches it firmly. The size field is filled for only some rows; it gives once, few, many or a size class.

size: .
V: TRBV9
J: TRBJ2-1
D: .
CDR3: CASSSHAYSYNEQFF
DNA: TGTGCCAGCAGCTCCCACGCGTACTCCTACAATGAGCAGTTCTTC

size: .
V: TRBV7-9
J: TRBJ2-1
D: TRBD2
CDR3: CASSPSSGRYNEQFF
DNA: TGTGCCAGCAGCCCCTCCAGCGGGAGGTACAATGAGCAGTTCTTC

size: .
V: TRBV5-1
J: TRBJ2-3
D: .
CDR3: CASSLQRGPTDTQYF
DNA: TGCGCCAGCAGCTTGCAGCGAGGCCCCACAGATACGCAGTATTTT

size: .
V: TRBV6-5
J: TRBJ2-2
D: TRBD2
CDR3: CASKANGRFTGELFF
DNA: TGTGCCAGCAAAGCTAACGGGAGGTTCACCGGGGAGCTGTTTTTT

size: .
V: TRBV19
J: TRBJ1-1
D: TRBD1
CDR3: CASSIPTGTAEAFF
DNA: TGTGCCAGTAGTATCCCGACCGGGACAGCTGAAGCTTTCTTT

size: .
V: TRBV7-2
J: TRBJ2-7
D: TRBD2
CDR3: CASSFASGNSYEQYF
DNA: TGTGCCAGCAGCTTCGCTAGCGGGAACTCCTACGAGCAGTACTTC

size: .
V: TRBV15
J: TRBJ1-5
D: .
CDR3: CATSIQGNQPQHF
DNA: TGTGCCACCAGCATACAGGGCAATCAGCCCCAGCATTTT

size: .
V: TRBV5-1
J: TRBJ2-2
D: TRBD2
CDR3: CASTKREGNTGELFF
DNA: TGCGCCAGCACCAAGCGGGAAGGGAACACCGGGGAGCTGTTTTTT

size: .
V: TRBV7-3
J: TRBJ2-3
D: .
CDR3: CASSLGAGRPDTQYF
DNA: TGTGCCAGCAGCTTAGGGGCAGGACGGCCAGATACGCAGTATTTT

size: .
V: TRBV7-9
J: TRBJ1-2
D: TRBD1
CDR3: CASSLGHRGYGYTF
DNA: TGTGCCAGCAGCTTAGGGCACAGGGGCTATGGCTACACCTTC

size: few
V: TRBV21-1
J: TRBJ2-3
D: .
CDR3: CASSKPWTSETDTQYF
DNA: TGTGCCAGCAGCAAACCCTGGACTAGCGAGACAGATACGCAGTATTTT

size: .
V: TRBV27
J: TRBJ2-7
D: TRBD2
CDR3: CASSQWTASGIYYEQYF
DNA: TGTGCCAGCAGCCAGTGGACCGCTAGCGGGATTTACTACGAGCAGTACTTC

size: once
V: TRBV30
J: TRBJ1-2
D: .
CDR3: CAWSVIHLYGYTF
DNA: TGTGCCTGGAGTGTAATACACCTCTATGGCTACACCTTC

size: .
V: TRBV6-5
J: TRBJ1-4
D: .
CDR3: CASNTGATNEKLFF
DNA: TGTGCCAGCAACACAGGTGCAACTAATGAAAAACTGTTTTTT

size: .
V: TRBV10-3
J: TRBJ2-7
D: .
CDR3: CAIRATEYYEQYF
DNA: TGTGCCATCAGAGCGACAGAGTACTACGAGCAGTACTTC

size: .
V: TRBV25-1
J: TRBJ2-3
D: .
CDR3: CASSEQGRWDTQYF
DNA: TGTGCCAGCAGTGAGCAGGGCCGCTGGGATACGCAGTATTTT

size: .
V: TRBV27
J: TRBJ1-1
D: .
CDR3: CASSQNGGGTEAFF
DNA: TGTGCCAGCAGTCAAAACGGCGGGGGCACTGAAGCTTTCTTT

size: .
V: TRBV19
J: TRBJ2-7
D: TRBD2
CDR3: CASSAGTSVEQYF
DNA: TGTGCCAGTAGTGCCGGGACTAGCGTCGAGCAGTACTTC

size: .
V: TRBV18
J: TRBJ1-6
D: .
CDR3: CASSPGTNSPLHF
DNA: TGTGCCAGCTCACCAGGGACAAATTCACCCCTCCACTTT

size: few
V: TRBV29-1
J: TRBJ2-1
D: .
CDR3: CSVEGQRSYNEQFF
DNA: TGCAGCGTTGAAGGGCAGCGCTCCTACAATGAGCAGTTCTTC

size: .
V: TRBV3-1/TRBV3-2
J: TRBJ2-4
D: .
CDR3: CASSRRLAKNIQYF
DNA: TGTGCCAGCAGCCGGCGACTAGCCAAAAACATTCAGTACTTC

size: few
V: TRBV9
J: TRBJ1-1
D: .
CDR3: CASSVDGKDLAFF
DNA: TGTGCCAGCAGCGTAGACGGCAAGGACTTAGCTTTCTTT

size: .
V: TRBV7-9
J: TRBJ1-1
D: TRBD1
CDR3: CASSSGQGTEAFF
DNA: TGTGCCAGCAGCTCGGGACAGGGCACTGAAGCTTTCTTT

size: .
V: TRBV5-6
J: TRBJ2-3
D: .
CDR3: CASRGPGATDTQYF
DNA: TGTGCCAGCAGGGGCCCGGGAGCAACGGATACGCAGTATTTT

size: .
V: TRBV11-2
J: TRBJ1-4
D: .
CDR3: CASSLGGGDEKLFF
DNA: TGTGCCAGCAGCTTAGGAGGGGGGGATGAAAAACTGTTTTTT

size: once
V: TRBV18
J: TRBJ2-2
D: .
CDR3: CASSLTTVGGPDTGELFF
DNA: TGTGCCAGCTCACTAACCACGGTTGGCGGGCCGGATACCGGGGAGCTGTTTTTT

size: once
V: TRBV2
J: TRBJ2-7
D: .
CDR3: CASSARPSSYEQYF
DNA: TGTGCCAGCAGTGCACGTCCGAGCTCCTACGAGCAGTACTTC

size: .
V: TRBV5-1
J: TRBJ2-3
D: TRBD2
CDR3: CASSLRGLAGGRADTQYF
DNA: TGCGCCAGCAGCTTGAGGGGACTAGCGGGAGGTAGAGCAGATACGCAGTATTTT

size: .
V: TRBV6-4
J: TRBJ2-1
D: TRBD2
CDR3: CASSETLAGSYNEQFF
DNA: TGTGCCAGCAGTGAAACACTAGCGGGATCATACAATGAGCAGTTCTTC

size: .
V: TRBV2
J: TRBJ1-2
D: .
CDR3: CASRAAGYGYTF
DNA: TGTGCCAGCAGGGCCGCCGGGTATGGCTACACCTTC

size: .
V: TRBV7-8
J: TRBJ1-6
D: TRBD1
CDR3: CASSSGQRRASPLHF
DNA: TGTGCCAGCAGCTCGGGACAGAGGAGGGCTTCACCCCTCCACTTT

size: .
V: TRBV2
J: TRBJ1-1
D: .
CDR3: CATENRQRGNTEAFF
DNA: TGTGCCACCGAAAACAGACAGCGAGGGAACACTGAAGCTTTCTTT

size: .
V: TRBV5-4
J: TRBJ2-2
D: TRBD2
CDR3: CASSLGLAGNTGELFF
DNA: TGTGCCAGCAGCTTGGGGCTAGCGGGGAACACCGGGGAGCTGTTTTTT

size: .
V: TRBV7-9
J: TRBJ1-4
D: .
CDR3: CASSAVTTNEKLFF
DNA: TGTGCCAGCAGCGCGGTCACAACTAATGAAAAACTGTTTTTT

size: .
V: TRBV4-1
J: TRBJ1-5
D: .
CDR3: CASSQDGRGKQPQHF
DNA: TGCGCCAGCAGCCAAGATGGCAGGGGCAAGCAGCCCCAGCATTTT

size: .
V: TRBV27
J: TRBJ1-1
D: .
CDR3: CASILTGGSLGINTEAFF
DNA: TGTGCCAGCATACTAACGGGAGGTTCCCTTGGGATAAACACTGAAGCTTTCTTT

size: .
V: TRBV10-1
J: TRBJ1-4
D: TRBD1
CDR3: CARETGVEKLFF
DNA: TGCGCCAGGGAAACAGGGGTTGAAAAACTGTTTTTT

size: .
V: TRBV4-1
J: TRBJ2-4
D: .
CDR3: CASSQRTDLAKNIQYF
DNA: TGCGCCAGCAGCCAGCGGACAGATCTAGCCAAAAACATTCAGTACTTC

size: .
V: TRBV11-1
J: TRBJ1-2
D: .
CDR3: CASSTPTGSPTRGYTF
DNA: TGTGCCAGCAGCACCCCGACGGGAAGCCCGACTAGGGGCTACACCTTC

size: .
V: TRBV10-2
J: TRBJ2-7
D: TRBD2
CDR3: CASTSGVAGIYEQYF
DNA: TGCGCCAGCACCTCCGGGGTAGCGGGGATCTACGAGCAGTACTTC

size: .
V: TRBV24-1
J: TRBJ2-5
D: .
CDR3: CATSDVVLETQYF
DNA: TGTGCCACCAGTGATGTAGTGTTGGAGACCCAGTACTTC

size: .
V: TRBV6-5
J: TRBJ1-4
D: .
CDR3: CASRGDTTNEKLFF
DNA: TGTGCCAGCAGGGGGGACACAACTAATGAAAAACTGTTTTTT

size: .
V: TRBV27
J: TRBJ2-5
D: TRBD2
CDR3: CASSLGLAGGEETQYF
DNA: TGTGCCAGCAGTCTTGGACTAGCGGGAGGCGAAGAGACCCAGTACTTC

size: .
V: TRBV5-5
J: TRBJ2-7
D: .
CDR3: CASSFDTGYYEQYF
DNA: TGTGCCAGCAGCTTTGATACGGGATACTACGAGCAGTACTTC

size: few
V: TRBV29-1
J: TRBJ1-2
D: TRBD1
CDR3: CSADRGRNYGYTF
DNA: TGCAGCGCCGACAGGGGGCGCAACTATGGCTACACCTTC

size: many
V: TRBV3-1/TRBV3-2
J: TRBJ2-7
D: .
CDR3: CASGQTNYEQYF
DNA: TGTGCCAGCGGGCAGACCAACTACGAGCAGTACTTC

size: few
V: TRBV19
J: TRBJ1-6
D: .
CDR3: CASSVSGNSPLHF
DNA: TGTGCCAGTAGTGTCTCGGGGAATTCACCCCTCCACTTT